A single T cell receptor (beta chain) is shown here with its context. Excluded were patients with other autoimmune diseases, uncontrolled infections, pregnancy or lactation. This sample is part of a study of Graves' ophthalmopathy and Graves' hyperthyroidism. Whole-study context: The stable label applied to hyperthyroidism with no ophthalmopathy within 18 months of follow-up.

Looked up from germline, CDR1 is SGHTA and CDR2 is FQGNSA. Trimming cost V 5 bases and J 0 bases, with 22 bases left between them. This CDR3 region has 18 residues. RNA transcripts provided the template for amplifying TCR beta CDR3 regions. HTBI primers were employed in first-round RT-PCR, then a second-round multiplex PCR followed. Using its own MiXCR run on the multiplex PCR reads, TCRdb lists one record per CDR3 protein. The sample includes around 1,000,000 distinct CDR3 sequences, about two fifths of them seen just once. The clonotype comes from an adult man with Graves' hyperthyroidism. J is TRBJ1-2 and V is TRBV7-2; possible D gene TRBD1, 5 bases. The sample was peripheral blood or thyroid tissue (not recorded which). For the CDR3, the DNA is TGTGCCAGCAGCCTCTCCGAGGGGCAATCTACGGCTAACTATGGCTACACCTTC. Translation gives CASSLSEGQSTANYGYTF.